A selection of T cell receptor beta chains follows, all from one sample in a study of early T cells in non-severe SARS-CoV-2 infection. TCRdb used MiXCR to reprocess the 5' RACE reads, holding one entry per CDR3 protein. Among more than 80,000 distinct CDR3 sequences listed, around 17% were seen once. Material: whole blood. These receptors originate from an adult who was a healthcare worker with PCR-confirmed SARS-CoV-2 infection or an uninfected control (not recorded which). Both conserved end residues are part of each CDR3. The D gene is left open where the match is weak. Clone size appears in some rows only: once, few, many, or a class for an expanded clone.

D gene: NA; J gene: TRBJ1-1; CDR3 length: 15; V gene: TRBV5-5; clone size: few; CDR3 DNA: TGTGCCAGCAGCTTTGCAAGGGCCGGGAACACTGAAGCTTTCTTT; CDR3 protein: CASSFARAGNTEAFF
D gene: NA; J gene: TRBJ1-3; CDR3 length: 15; V gene: TRBV11-2; clone size: few; CDR3 DNA: TGTGCCAGCAGCTTAAGTCAGAACTCTGGAAACACCATATATTTT; CDR3 protein: CASSLSQNSGNTIYF
D gene: TRBD2; J gene: TRBJ2-1; CDR3 length: 15; V gene: TRBV20-1; clone size: NA; CDR3 DNA: TGCAGTGCTAGAGAGGCCGGGGGGGCTTTCAATGAGCAGTTCTTC; CDR3 protein: CSAREAGGAFNEQFF
D gene: NA; J gene: TRBJ2-2; CDR3 length: 15; V gene: TRBV19; clone size: NA; CDR3 DNA: TGTGCCAGTAGTCCACTTGGGGGTTCCACCGGGGAGCTGTTTTTT; CDR3 protein: CASSPLGGSTGELFF
D gene: TRBD1; J gene: TRBJ1-3; CDR3 length: 14; V gene: TRBV6-1; clone size: few; CDR3 DNA: TGTGCCAGCAAAAGGACAGGGGCTGGAAACACCATATATTTT; CDR3 protein: CASKRTGAGNTIYF
D gene: TRBD1; J gene: TRBJ2-7; CDR3 length: 15; V gene: TRBV6-6; clone size: NA; CDR3 DNA: TGTGCCAGCAGCAACCGACAGGGGTTGAGCTACGAGCAGTACTTC; CDR3 protein: CASSNRQGLSYEQYF
D gene: NA; J gene: TRBJ1-2; CDR3 length: 13; V gene: TRBV20-1; clone size: NA; CDR3 DNA: TGCAGTGCTAGAGATCACGGCGCCCAAGGCTACACCTTC; CDR3 protein: CSARDHGAQGYTF
D gene: TRBD1; J gene: TRBJ2-7; CDR3 length: 16; V gene: TRBV6-6; clone size: NA; CDR3 DNA: TGTGCCAGCAGTGGTGTGGGACAGGGGATTTCCTACGAGCAGTACTTC; CDR3 protein: CASSGVGQGISYEQYF
D gene: TRBD1; J gene: TRBJ2-1; CDR3 length: 13; V gene: TRBV29-1; clone size: few; CDR3 DNA: TGCAGCGTAGGGCGGGACAGGGTAAATGAGCAGTTCTTC; CDR3 protein: CSVGRDRVNEQFF
D gene: NA; J gene: TRBJ2-1; CDR3 length: 12; V gene: TRBV6-5; clone size: few; CDR3 DNA: TGTGCCAGCAGGGACGGTTACAATGAGCAGTTCTTC; CDR3 protein: CASRDGYNEQFF
D gene: NA; J gene: TRBJ2-3; CDR3 length: 13; V gene: TRBV10-3; clone size: few; CDR3 DNA: TGTGCCATCAGTGAGAACACAGGGGATACGCAGTATTTT; CDR3 protein: CAISENTGDTQYF
D gene: NA; J gene: TRBJ2-1; CDR3 length: 16; V gene: TRBV7-6; clone size: many; CDR3 DNA: TGTGCCAGCAGCTTACGTCCTCAAGCGGGCCGCAATGAGCAGTTCTTC; CDR3 protein: CASSLRPQAGRNEQFF
D gene: TRBD1; J gene: TRBJ1-6; CDR3 length: 18; V gene: TRBV4-3; clone size: NA; CDR3 DNA: TGCGCCAGCAGCCAAGATCTCGTTGGGACAGGGGATAATTCACCCCTCCACTTT; CDR3 protein: CASSQDLVGTGDNSPLHF
D gene: TRBD1; J gene: TRBJ1-5; CDR3 length: 16; V gene: TRBV19; clone size: many; CDR3 DNA: TGTGCCAGTAGTATAGGGGGGACAGGGGACAATCAGCCCCAGCATTTT; CDR3 protein: CASSIGGTGDNQPQHF
D gene: TRBD1; J gene: TRBJ2-4; CDR3 length: 13; V gene: TRBV6-6; clone size: NA; CDR3 DNA: TGTGCCAGCAGTGGGGGACAGGAAAACATTCAGTACTTC; CDR3 protein: CASSGGQENIQYF
D gene: TRBD2; J gene: TRBJ2-1; CDR3 length: 15; V gene: TRBV11-2; clone size: few; CDR3 DNA: TGTGCCAGCAGCTACTCTAGCGGGGGGGCAAATGAGCAGTTCTTC; CDR3 protein: CASSYSSGGANEQFF
D gene: NA; J gene: TRBJ2-4; CDR3 length: 14; V gene: TRBV3-1; clone size: NA; CDR3 DNA: TGTGCCAGCAGCCAAACGGTAGCCAAAAACATTCAGTACTTC; CDR3 protein: CASSQTVAKNIQYF
D gene: TRBD1; J gene: TRBJ2-7; CDR3 length: 14; V gene: TRBV24-1; clone size: NA; CDR3 DNA: TGTGCCACCAGTGATTCGGACAGGAGCTACGAGCAGTACTTC; CDR3 protein: CATSDSDRSYEQYF
D gene: NA; J gene: TRBJ1-2; CDR3 length: 15; V gene: TRBV4-3; clone size: few; CDR3 DNA: TGCGCCAGCAGCCAAGATCTTGGCTGGAATTATGGCTACACCTTC; CDR3 protein: CASSQDLGWNYGYTF
D gene: TRBD1; J gene: TRBJ2-4; CDR3 length: 15; V gene: TRBV18; clone size: NA; CDR3 DNA: TGTGCCAGCTCACCTAATCGGGACAGCAAAAACATTCAGTACTTC; CDR3 protein: CASSPNRDSKNIQYF
D gene: NA; J gene: TRBJ1-1; CDR3 length: 15; V gene: TRBV7-2; clone size: NA; CDR3 DNA: TGTGCCAGCAGCTTTGTAACAGGTCTGAACACTGAAGCTTTCTTT; CDR3 protein: CASSFVTGLNTEAFF
D gene: NA; J gene: TRBJ1-1; CDR3 length: 11; V gene: TRBV2; clone size: NA; CDR3 DNA: TGTGCCAGCAGATACCAGCGGCAAGCTTTCTTT; CDR3 protein: CASRYQRQAFF
D gene: TRBD1; J gene: TRBJ1-1; CDR3 length: 15; V gene: TRBV14; clone size: few; CDR3 DNA: TGTGCCAGCAGCCGACAGGGTGTCTTGAACACTGAAGCTTTCTTT; CDR3 protein: CASSRQGVLNTEAFF
D gene: NA; J gene: TRBJ2-3; CDR3 length: 16; V gene: TRBV12-3/TRBV12-4; clone size: few; CDR3 DNA: TGTGCCAGCAGTTTAGCTGGAGGAGGGCCGGAAGATACGCAGTATTTT; CDR3 protein: CASSLAGGGPEDTQYF
D gene: NA; J gene: TRBJ2-7; CDR3 length: 15; V gene: TRBV7-9; clone size: NA; CDR3 DNA: TGTGCCAGCAGCTTTCCGGGCCCACCGTTCTACGAGCAGTACTTC; CDR3 protein: CASSFPGPPFYEQYF
D gene: TRBD1; J gene: TRBJ2-5; CDR3 length: 15; V gene: TRBV9; clone size: NA; CDR3 DNA: TGTGCCAGCAGCGTAGGACAGGGGGCTGGGGAGACCCAGTACTTC; CDR3 protein: CASSVGQGAGETQYF
D gene: NA; J gene: TRBJ1-1; CDR3 length: 14; V gene: TRBV3-1; clone size: NA; CDR3 DNA: TGTGCCAGCAGCCAAGTCCCAGGGGAGACTGAAGCTTTCTTT; CDR3 protein: CASSQVPGETEAFF
D gene: TRBD1; J gene: TRBJ2-7; CDR3 length: 16; V gene: TRBV24-1; clone size: NA; CDR3 DNA: TGTGCCACCAGTGATTTAGGGAGGACAGGGATCACTGAGCAGTACTTC; CDR3 protein: CATSDLGRTGITEQYF
D gene: TRBD1; J gene: TRBJ2-7; CDR3 length: 14; V gene: TRBV7-6; clone size: few; CDR3 DNA: TGTGCCAGCAGCCTGGACAGGGGGTCCTACGAGCAGTACTTC; CDR3 protein: CASSLDRGSYEQYF
D gene: NA; J gene: TRBJ2-2; CDR3 length: 13; V gene: TRBV10-3; clone size: few; CDR3 DNA: TGTGCCATCTCGAATATGGGGGACCGGGAGCTGTTTTTT; CDR3 protein: CAISNMGDRELFF
D gene: NA; J gene: TRBJ2-5; CDR3 length: 13; V gene: TRBV18; clone size: many; CDR3 DNA: TGTGCCAGCTCACCGGGACTTAAAGAGACCCAGTACTTC; CDR3 protein: CASSPGLKETQYF
D gene: TRBD1; J gene: TRBJ2-7; CDR3 length: 15; V gene: TRBV18; clone size: NA; CDR3 DNA: TGTGCCAGCTCACCGTCCTGGACAGGGCCCTCCGAGCAGTACTTC; CDR3 protein: CASSPSWTGPSEQYF
D gene: NA; J gene: TRBJ2-3; CDR3 length: 14; V gene: TRBV7-7; clone size: few; CDR3 DNA: TGTGCCAGCAGCCAATCTTTGGGCTCGGATACGCAGTATTTT; CDR3 protein: CASSQSLGSDTQYF